The clone carrying this T cell receptor beta chain has more than one count but fewer than ten. Germline V gives CDR1 GTSNPN, CDR2 SVGIG (reference sequence). This CDR3 is built from 14 residues. Trimming removed 0 bases from V and 7 bases from J, with 16 bases in between. The authors prepared the TCRbeta library with unique molecular identifiers. TCRdb redid the calling of the PCR reads with MiXCR, one entry per CDR3 protein. Of approximately 520,000 distinct CDR3 sequences in the sample, approximately 30% were seen once. The entry originates in a study of T-cell reconstitution after alpha-beta-depleted transplantation in children.

The clonotype was recovered from a human donor who donated a stem cell graft to a child with aplastic anemia. This material consisted of PBMCs from the stem cell graft donor, taken from the stem cell graft. This chain links TRBV30 with TRBJ2-7, with TRBD2 as a possible D gene (6 bases). As DNA, the CDR3 is TGTGCCTGGAGTGTCGACGGGGGAGGCTGGGAGCAGTACTTC. It encodes CAWSVDGGGWEQYF.